This is a list of T cell receptor beta chains from one sample in a study of T cells expressing NK-cell markers. TCRdb derives one entry per CDR3 protein from the 5' RACE reads, leaving out DNA. The sample holds about 20,000 distinct CDR3 sequences. Sequenced sample: blood T cells: a sorted CD56 or NKG2C T cell subset, CD4+ or CD8+ T cells, or bulk PBMC T cells (not recorded which). These receptors were obtained from a man between 18 and 69 years old in good health. Both conserved end residues are part of each CDR3. Fields, in order: V gene, J gene, CDR3 protein.

TRBV6-2/TRBV6-3	TRBJ1-2	CASSPGTGVNYGYTF
TRBV6-1	TRBJ1-1	CASSEDGAVNTEAFF
TRBV20-1	TRBJ2-1	CSASSVIDEQFF
TRBV6-4	TRBJ2-1	CASSESRQGADEQFF
TRBV7-8	TRBJ2-1	CASSPGSGVRYNEQFF
TRBV13	TRBJ1-1	CASSLGLKHLNTEAFF
TRBV7-2	TRBJ1-2	CASSLNRAYGYTF
TRBV5-4	TRBJ2-2	CASSPPSLRDNTGELFF
TRBV12-3/TRBV12-4	TRBJ2-7	CASSLSGYQGEQYF
TRBV5-1	TRBJ2-7	CASSLTGVEQYF
TRBV6-2/TRBV6-3	TRBJ1-1	CASSPGQGKKTEAFF
TRBV6-1	TRBJ1-3	CASRAGQGAGNTIYF
TRBV7-9	TRBJ1-1	CASSLTGTTEAFF
TRBV4-2	TRBJ2-3	CASSQGAGAQDTQYF
TRBV6-2/TRBV6-3	TRBJ2-7	CASTGWTRRSGRGTYEQYF
TRBV24-1	TRBJ2-5	CATSLGGTQETQYF
TRBV3-1	TRBJ2-3	CASTRLAGGPSDTQYF
TRBV12-3/TRBV12-4	TRBJ2-1	CASTTAGTGRNEQFF
TRBV30	TRBJ2-3	CAWSVGLNPGLGSGDTQYF
TRBV7-2	TRBJ1-1	CASSLRAPPEAFF
TRBV5-1	TRBJ2-7	CASSMDRGMYEQYF
TRBV29-1	TRBJ1-1	CSVRTGATEAFF
TRBV7-2	TRBJ2-2	CASSFAGPTGELFF
TRBV7-9	TRBJ2-7	CASSLPNINYEQYF
TRBV4-3	TRBJ2-3	CASSQGISGGNTQYF
TRBV5-4	TRBJ1-3	CASSLAGGAAGNTIYF
TRBV19	TRBJ2-1	CASSDVGTYNEQFF
TRBV25-1	TRBJ1-3	CASSEYLYTGTGKNTIYF
TRBV10-3	TRBJ1-2	CAISATQGVGSGYTF
TRBV10-3	TRBJ1-2	CAISEDATNYGYTF
TRBV6-5	TRBJ1-5	CASSYSGQGAYQPQHF
TRBV29-1	TRBJ2-5	CSVEKTDPRTQYF
TRBV20-1	TRBJ1-5	CSARDLAGMGNQPQHF
TRBV4-3	TRBJ2-2	CASSQGVSGRSGELFF
TRBV6-2/TRBV6-3	TRBJ1-5	CASTNQATGLNQPQHF
TRBV27	TRBJ2-5	CASSLSRGATETQYF
TRBV10-3	TRBJ2-5	CAIGGVQETQYF
TRBV20-1	TRBJ2-1	CSAGSRRGHSSYNEQFF
TRBV4-1	TRBJ2-7	CASSHPSEGPGNEQYF
TRBV7-3	TRBJ1-1	CASSTRPDMNTEAFF
TRBV12-3/TRBV12-4	TRBJ2-2	CASSLMTTGPGELFF
TRBV27	TRBJ2-1	CASSLSGSNEQFF
TRBV2	TRBJ2-1	CASSVLSENEQFF
TRBV9	TRBJ2-1	CASSVGSTLASEQFF
TRBV6-1	TRBJ2-5	CASSESRGLGQETQYF
TRBV7-8	TRBJ2-3	CASSFGRGITDTQYF
TRBV6-2/TRBV6-3	TRBJ1-2	CASRGAGTNYGYTF
TRBV25-1	TRBJ2-7	CASSESIGSYGDEQYF
TRBV7-2	TRBJ1-1	CASSFTGGGTEAFF
TRBV24-1	TRBJ1-2	CATSTEMLDYGYTF
TRBV12-3/TRBV12-4	TRBJ2-1	CASRLAGGESNEQFF
TRBV29-1	TRBJ1-2	CSVEGADRGRNYGYTF
TRBV10-3	TRBJ2-1	CAISETSGVGPHEQFF
TRBV29-1	TRBJ2-7	CSVERTGGRPYEQYF
TRBV20-1	TRBJ1-1	CSADDVKLVNTEAFF
TRBV6-2/TRBV6-3	TRBJ2-3	CASSSLAGAPRSADTQYF
TRBV5-4	TRBJ2-2	CASSLAGHTGELFF
TRBV28	TRBJ2-7	CASSLTGAIYEQYF
TRBV28	TRBJ2-3	CASRSLGGTSGSTDTQYF
TRBV24-1	TRBJ2-3	CATSGTGRTDTQYF